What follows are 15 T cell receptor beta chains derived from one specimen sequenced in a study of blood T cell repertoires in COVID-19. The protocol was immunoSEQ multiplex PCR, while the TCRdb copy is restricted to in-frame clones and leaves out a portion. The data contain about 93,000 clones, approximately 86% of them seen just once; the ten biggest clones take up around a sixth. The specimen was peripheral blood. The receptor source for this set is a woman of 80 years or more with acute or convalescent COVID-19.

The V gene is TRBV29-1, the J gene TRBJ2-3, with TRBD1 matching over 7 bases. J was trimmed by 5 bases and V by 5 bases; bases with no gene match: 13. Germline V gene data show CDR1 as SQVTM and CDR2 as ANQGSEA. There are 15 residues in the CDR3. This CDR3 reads CSVHPPDRALDTQYF. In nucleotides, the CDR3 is TGCAGCGTTCATCCCCCCGACAGGGCCTTAGATACGCAGTATTTT.

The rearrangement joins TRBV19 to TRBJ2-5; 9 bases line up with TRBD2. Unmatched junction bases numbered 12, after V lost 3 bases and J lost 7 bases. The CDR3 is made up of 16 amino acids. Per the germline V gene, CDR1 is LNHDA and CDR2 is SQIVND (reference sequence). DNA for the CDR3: TGTGCCAGTAGTATCAGAGGTAGCGGGGGAGTTGGGACCCAGTACTTC. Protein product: CASSIRGSGGVGTQYF.

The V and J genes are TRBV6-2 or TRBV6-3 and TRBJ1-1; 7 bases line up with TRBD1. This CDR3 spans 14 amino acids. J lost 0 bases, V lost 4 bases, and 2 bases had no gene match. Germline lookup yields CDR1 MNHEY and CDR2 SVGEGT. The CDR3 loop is CASSSQGLNTEAFF. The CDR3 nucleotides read TGTGCCAGCAGTTCACAGGGGCTGAACACTGAAGCTTTCTTT.

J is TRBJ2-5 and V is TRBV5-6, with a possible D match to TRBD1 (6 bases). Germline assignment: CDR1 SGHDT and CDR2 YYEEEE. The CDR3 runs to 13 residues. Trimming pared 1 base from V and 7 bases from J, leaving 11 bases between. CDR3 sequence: CASSLRGTPTQYF. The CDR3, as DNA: TGTGCCAGCAGCTTGAGGGGGACGCCGACCCAGTACTTC.

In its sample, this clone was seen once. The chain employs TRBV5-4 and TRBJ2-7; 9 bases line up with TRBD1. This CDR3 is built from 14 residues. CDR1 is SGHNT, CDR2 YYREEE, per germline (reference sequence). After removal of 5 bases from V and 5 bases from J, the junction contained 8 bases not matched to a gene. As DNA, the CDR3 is TGTGCCAGCAGAACAGGGGGCGCGAAACACGAGCAGTACTTC. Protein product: CASRTGGAKHEQYF.

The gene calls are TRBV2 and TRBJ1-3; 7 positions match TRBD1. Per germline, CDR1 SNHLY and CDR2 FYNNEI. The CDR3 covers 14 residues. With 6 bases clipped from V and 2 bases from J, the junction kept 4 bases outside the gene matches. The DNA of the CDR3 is TGTGCCAGCAGCCGACAGGGACCTGGAAACACCATATATTTT. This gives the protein CASSRQGPGNTIYF.

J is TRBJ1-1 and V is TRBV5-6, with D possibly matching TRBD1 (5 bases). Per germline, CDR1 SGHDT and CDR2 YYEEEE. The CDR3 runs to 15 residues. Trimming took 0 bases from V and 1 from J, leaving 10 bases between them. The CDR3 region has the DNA TGTGCCAGCAGCTTGGCAGCGACAGCGAACACTGAAGCTTTCTTT. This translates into CASSLAATANTEAFF. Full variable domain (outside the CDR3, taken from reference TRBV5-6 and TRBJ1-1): DAGVTQSPTHLIKTRGQQVTLRCSPKSGHDTVSWYQQALGQGPQFIFQYYEEEERQRGNFPDRFSGHQFPNYSSELNVNALLLGDSALYLCASSLAATANTEAFFGQGTRLTVV.

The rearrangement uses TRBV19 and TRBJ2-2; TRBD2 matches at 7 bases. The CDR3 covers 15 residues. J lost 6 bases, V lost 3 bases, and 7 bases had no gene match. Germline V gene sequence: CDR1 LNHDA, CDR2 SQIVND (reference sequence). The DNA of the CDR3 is TGTGCCAGTAGTATTGTTGGGAGGGTCCCCGGGGAGCTGTTTTTT. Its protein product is CASSIVGRVPGELFF.

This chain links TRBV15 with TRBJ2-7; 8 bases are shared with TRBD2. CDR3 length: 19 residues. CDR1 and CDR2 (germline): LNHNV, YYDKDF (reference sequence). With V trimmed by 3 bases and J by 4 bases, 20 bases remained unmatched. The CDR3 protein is CATSRTFSPGGLVFYEQYF. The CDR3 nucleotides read TGTGCCACCAGCAGGACATTTAGCCCCGGGGGACTAGTATTTTACGAGCAGTACTTC. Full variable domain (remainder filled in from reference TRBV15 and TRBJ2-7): DAMVIQNPRYQVTQFGKPVTLSCSQTLNHNVMYWYQQKSSQAPKLLFHYYDKDFNNEADTPDNFQSRRPNTSFCFLDIRSPGLGDTAMYLCATSRTFSPGGLVFYEQYFGPGTRLTVT.

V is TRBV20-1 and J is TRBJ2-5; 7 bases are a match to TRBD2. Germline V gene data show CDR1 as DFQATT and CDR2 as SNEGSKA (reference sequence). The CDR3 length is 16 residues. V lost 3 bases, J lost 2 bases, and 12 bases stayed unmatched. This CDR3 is CSASGVGGERQETQYF. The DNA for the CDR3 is TGCAGTGCTAGTGGGGTTGGGGGGGAGAGACAAGAGACCCAGTACTTC.

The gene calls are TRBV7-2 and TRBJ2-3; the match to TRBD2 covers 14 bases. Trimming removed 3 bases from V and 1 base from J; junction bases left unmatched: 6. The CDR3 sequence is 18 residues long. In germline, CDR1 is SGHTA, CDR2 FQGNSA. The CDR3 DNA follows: TGTGCCAGCAGCTTTCGACTAGCGGGGGGGTCGGGCACAGATACGCAGTATTTT. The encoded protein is CASSFRLAGGSGTDTQYF.

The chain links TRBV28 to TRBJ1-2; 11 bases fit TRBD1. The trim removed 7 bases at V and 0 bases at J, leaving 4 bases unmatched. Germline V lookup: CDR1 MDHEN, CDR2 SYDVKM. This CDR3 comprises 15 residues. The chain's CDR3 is CASTGTGGANYGYTF. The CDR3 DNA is TGTGCCAGCACCGGGACAGGGGGGGCTAACTATGGCTACACCTTC.

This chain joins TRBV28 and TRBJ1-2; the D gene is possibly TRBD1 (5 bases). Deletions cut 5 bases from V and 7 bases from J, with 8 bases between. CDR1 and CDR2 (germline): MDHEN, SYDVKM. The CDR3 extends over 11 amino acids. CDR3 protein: CASSQTVGYTF. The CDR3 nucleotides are TGTGCCAGCAGTCAGACAGTTGGCTACACCTTC.

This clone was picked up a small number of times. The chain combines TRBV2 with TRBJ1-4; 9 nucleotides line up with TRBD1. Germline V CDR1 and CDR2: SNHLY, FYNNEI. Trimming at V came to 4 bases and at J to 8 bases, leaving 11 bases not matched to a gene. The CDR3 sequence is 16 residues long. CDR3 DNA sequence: TGTGCCAGCAGTGTTGGCCCCGACAGGGGGAGGGAAAAACTGTTTTTT. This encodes CASSVGPDRGREKLFF.

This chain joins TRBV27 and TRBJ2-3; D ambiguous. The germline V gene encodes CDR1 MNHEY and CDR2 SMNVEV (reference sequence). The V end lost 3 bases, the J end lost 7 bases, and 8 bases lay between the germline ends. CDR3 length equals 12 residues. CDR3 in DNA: TGTGCCAGCAGTTTCGACAAAAATACGCAGTATTTT. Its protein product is CASSFDKNTQYF.